The source of this T cell receptor (beta chain) is a study of graft-versus-host responses after intestinal transplantation. Study overall: Recipients uniformly received anti-thymocyte globulin induction, followed by tacrolimus and steroids for roughly 3 years. Study conclusions and caveats: Association was observed between peak circulating GvH clone levels and early post-transplant HvG declines.

Comments on this clone: Its antigen is not known.

Here immunoSEQ multiplex PCR was the method, and the copy in TCRdb shows in-frame clones only, minus some. The table has under 80,000 clones, 92% seen once. V gave up 5 bases and J gave up 2 bases, with 7 bases separating them. Germline lookup yields CDR1 MNHEY and CDR2 SMNVEV (reference sequence). This CDR3 is built from 13 residues. Sequences were derived from PBMCs, sampled 98 days after intestinal transplantation. This chain connects TRBV27 to TRBJ2-1, with D unclear. This receptor was identified in a human patient who received an intestinal transplant, so some T cells may come from the graft donor. CDR3 residues: CASSPLPYNEQFF. Here the CDR3 DNA reads TGTGCCAGCAGTCCCCTCCCCTACAATGAGCAGTTCTTC.